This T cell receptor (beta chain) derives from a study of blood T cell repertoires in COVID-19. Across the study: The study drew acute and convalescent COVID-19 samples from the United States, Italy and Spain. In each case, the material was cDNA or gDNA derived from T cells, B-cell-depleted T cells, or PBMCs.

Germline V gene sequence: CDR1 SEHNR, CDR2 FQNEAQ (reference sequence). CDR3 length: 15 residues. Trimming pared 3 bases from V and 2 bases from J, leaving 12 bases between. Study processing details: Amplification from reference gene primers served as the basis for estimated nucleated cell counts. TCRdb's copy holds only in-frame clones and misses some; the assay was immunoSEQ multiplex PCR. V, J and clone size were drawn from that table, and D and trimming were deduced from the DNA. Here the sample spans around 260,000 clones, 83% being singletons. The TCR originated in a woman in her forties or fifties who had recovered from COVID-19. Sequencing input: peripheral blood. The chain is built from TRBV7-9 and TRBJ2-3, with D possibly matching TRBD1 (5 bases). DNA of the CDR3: TGTGCCAGCAGCTTTTTACAGGAGATCACAGATACGCAGTATTTT. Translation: CASSFLQEITDTQYF.